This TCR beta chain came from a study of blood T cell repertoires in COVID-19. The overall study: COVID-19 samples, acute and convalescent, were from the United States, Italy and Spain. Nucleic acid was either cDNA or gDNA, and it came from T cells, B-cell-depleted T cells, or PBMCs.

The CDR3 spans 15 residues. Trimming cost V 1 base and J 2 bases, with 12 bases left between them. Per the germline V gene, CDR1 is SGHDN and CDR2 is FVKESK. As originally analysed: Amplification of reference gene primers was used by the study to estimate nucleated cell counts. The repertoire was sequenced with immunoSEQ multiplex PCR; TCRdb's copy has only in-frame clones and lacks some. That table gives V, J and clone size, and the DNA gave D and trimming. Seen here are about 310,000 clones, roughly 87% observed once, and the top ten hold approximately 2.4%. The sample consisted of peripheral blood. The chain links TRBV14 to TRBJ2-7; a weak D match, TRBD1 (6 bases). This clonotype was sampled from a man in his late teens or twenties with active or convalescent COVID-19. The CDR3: CASSQGQGPTYEQYF. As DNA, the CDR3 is TGTGCCAGCAGCCAAGGGCAGGGGCCGACCTACGAGCAGTACTTC.